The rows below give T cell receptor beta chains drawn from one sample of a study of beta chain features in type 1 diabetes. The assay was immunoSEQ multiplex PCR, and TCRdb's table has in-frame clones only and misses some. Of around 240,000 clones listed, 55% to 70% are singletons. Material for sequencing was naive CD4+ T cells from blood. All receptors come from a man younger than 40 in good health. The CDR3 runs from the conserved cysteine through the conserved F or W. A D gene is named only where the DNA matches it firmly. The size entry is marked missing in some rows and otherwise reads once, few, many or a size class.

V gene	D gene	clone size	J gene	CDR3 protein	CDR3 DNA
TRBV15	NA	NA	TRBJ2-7	CATSRQGNSGYEQYF	TGTGCCACCAGCAGACAGGGTAACTCCGGCTACGAGCAGTACTTC
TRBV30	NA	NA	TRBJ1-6	CGTGQINNSPLHF	TGTGGGACCGGACAGATTAATAATTCACCCCTCCACTTT
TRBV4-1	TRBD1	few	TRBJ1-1	CASSQWTGITEAFF	TGCGCCAGCAGCCAGTGGACAGGGATTACTGAAGCTTTCTTT
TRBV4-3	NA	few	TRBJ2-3	CASSRLPSDTQYF	TGCGCCAGCAGCCGACTTCCTTCAGATACGCAGTATTTT
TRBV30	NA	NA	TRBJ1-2	CAWSAHLRDWTF	TGTGCCTGGAGTGCCCATCTCCGGGACTGGACCTTC
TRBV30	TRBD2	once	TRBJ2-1	CAWSVTLAVGNEQFF	TGTGCCTGGAGTGTAACCCTAGCGGTTGGCAATGAGCAGTTCTTC
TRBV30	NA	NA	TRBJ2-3	CAWKRRESTDTQYF	TGTGCCTGGAAAAGGAGGGAGAGCACAGATACGCAGTATTTT
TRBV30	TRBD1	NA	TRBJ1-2	CAWTSPGGLVYGYTF	TGTGCCTGGACGTCTCCAGGGGGCTTGGTCTATGGCTACACCTTC
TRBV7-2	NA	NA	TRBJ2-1	CASSLASPGLLGDEQFF	TGTGCCAGCAGCTTAGCGTCGCCGGGACTCCTGGGCGATGAGCAGTTCTTC
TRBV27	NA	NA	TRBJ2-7	CASSPNSQLYEQYF	TGTGCCAGCAGTCCAAACAGTCAGCTATACGAGCAGTACTTC
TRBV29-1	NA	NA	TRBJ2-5	CSVQKGRKKETQYF	TGCAGCGTTCAGAAGGGACGGAAGAAAGAGACCCAGTACTTC
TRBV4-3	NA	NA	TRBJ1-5	CASSYTSGGNQPQHF	TGCGCCAGCAGCTACACATCCGGAGGCAATCAGCCCCAGCATTTT
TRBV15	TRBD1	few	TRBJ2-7	CATSRDRGPYEQYF	TGTGCCACCAGCAGGGACAGGGGGCCCTACGAGCAGTACTTC
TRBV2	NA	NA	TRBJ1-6	CASIEEVGSPLHF	TGTGCCAGCATCGAGGAGGTTGGCTCACCCCTCCACTTT
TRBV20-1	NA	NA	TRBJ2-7	CSAPGTSEQYF	TGCAGTGCCCCCGGGACCTCTGAGCAGTACTTC
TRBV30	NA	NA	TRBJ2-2	CACHPGHLNTGELFF	TGTGCCTGTCATCCGGGACACCTTAACACCGGGGAGCTGTTTTTT
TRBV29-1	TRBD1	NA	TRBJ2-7	CSAGRGTGPYEQYF	TGCAGCGCAGGTCGGGGGACAGGGCCCTACGAGCAGTACTTC
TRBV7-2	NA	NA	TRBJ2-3	CASSSVAHTQYF	TGTGCCAGCAGCTCCGTTGCACATACGCAGTATTTT